This T cell receptor (beta chain) originates from a study of graft-versus-host responses after intestinal transplantation. Study-wide context: In this cohort, recipients had multivisceral, liver-intestinal, or isolated intestinal transplants. For two to three years after anti-thymocyte globulin induction, all recipients took tacrolimus and steroids.

To note about this clone: The antigen is unknown.

This CDR3 is built from 15 residues. The junction had 0 bases not matched to a gene; V was cut back by 0 bases and J by 2 bases. Germline V CDR1 and CDR2: LGHNA, YNFKEQ. Profiling relied on immunoSEQ multiplex PCR, and the TCRdb table lists in-frame clones only, not all of them. Here the sample spans about 59,000 clones, around 93% being singletons. Whole-study results and caveats: Some GvH clones appeared in ileal mucosa or blood before recipient bone marrow.

The input for sequencing was unstimulated CD4+ T cells sorted from spleen or lymph node cells, taken before transplant. The rearrangement uses TRBV4-2 and TRBJ2-7; 11 bases are shared with TRBD2. This TCR came from a human donor who was the organ donor for an intestinal transplant. The CDR3 reads CASSQDSGGAYEQYF. CDR3 nucleotide sequence: TGTGCCAGCAGCCAAGATAGCGGGGGGGCCTACGAGCAGTACTTC.